This T cell receptor (beta chain) was found in a study of T cell responses to AZD1222 COVID-19 vaccine. General study findings and limits: At 160-218 and 743-854, vaccine-associated CD4 TCRs were dominant, and they spanned spike.

This CDR3 is 14 amino acids long. The ends were cut back, 1 base at V and 3 bases at J, with 9 bases in the middle. From germline, CDR1 is MGHDK and CDR2 SYGVNS. Sequencing used immunoSEQ multiplex PCR; TCRdb keeps in-frame clones, though not all of them. The data hold about 200,000 clones, with almost 90% observed a single time. A remark on this clone: Its antigen is unknown.

The clonotype comes from an adult in good health. The chain joins TRBV25-1 to TRBJ1-2; D is perhaps TRBD1 (5 bases). This specimen was peripheral blood, taken on day 0 of AZD1222 vaccination. CDR3 in amino acids: CASSEWGGDYGYTF. Written as DNA, the CDR3 is TGTGCCAGCAGTGAATGGGGGGGAGACTATGGCTACACCTTC.